This T cell receptor beta chain was sequenced during a study of CD8+ T cells in alopecia areata. Overall study context: Among treated patients, severity was scored by affected scalp area percentage.

The treatment here: oral pan-JAK inhibitor, 5-10 mg twice daily. The table lists this clone with a count of one. Antigen: not known. RNA, once extracted, was reverse transcribed into cDNA for use as the sequencing template. Data came from immunoSEQ multiplex PCR; TCRdb stores just in-frame clones and leaves some out. Of 150,000 to 200,000 clones detected, roughly two thirds appear once; the ten largest clones hold over 0.85%. This CDR3 has 13 residues. CDR1 is MGHRA, CDR2 YSYEKL, per germline. Trimming shortened V by 3 bases and J by 7 bases, and 10 bases separated the two germline ends. Study results and caveats: TCRs were shared less clearly across patients than in mice, possibly for HLA-related reasons.

The rearrangement links TRBV4-1 to TRBJ1-5; maybe TRBD1 (6 bases). The source of this sequence is a human donor with alopecia areata. The sequenced sample was CD4+ T cells sorted from blood, obtained at week 4, from a patient treated with tofacitinib. The chain's CDR3 is CASSHRTEQPQHF. CDR3 nucleotide sequence: TGCGCCAGCAGCCACCGGACAGAACAGCCCCAGCATTTT.